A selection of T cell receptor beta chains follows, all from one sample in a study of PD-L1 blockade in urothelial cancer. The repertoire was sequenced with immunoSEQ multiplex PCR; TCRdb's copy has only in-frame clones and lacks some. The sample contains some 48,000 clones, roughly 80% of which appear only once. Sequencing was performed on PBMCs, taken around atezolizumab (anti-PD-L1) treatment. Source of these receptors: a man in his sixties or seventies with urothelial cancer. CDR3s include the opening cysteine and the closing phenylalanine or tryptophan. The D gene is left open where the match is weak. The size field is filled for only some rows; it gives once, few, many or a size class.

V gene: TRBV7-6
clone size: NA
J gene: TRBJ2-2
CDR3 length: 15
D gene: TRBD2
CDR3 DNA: TGTGCCAGCAGCCCGCGGACTAGAAGTACCGGGGAGCTGTTTTTT
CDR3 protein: CASSPRTRSTGELFF

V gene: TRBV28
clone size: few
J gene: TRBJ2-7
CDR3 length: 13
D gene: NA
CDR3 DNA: TGTGCCAGCCAAAGCCTTTCCTCCTACGAGCAGTACTTC
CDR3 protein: CASQSLSSYEQYF

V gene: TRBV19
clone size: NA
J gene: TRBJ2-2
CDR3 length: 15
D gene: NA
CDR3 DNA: TGTGCCAGTAGTATAGATCCACTAGTGGACGGGGAGCTGTTTTTT
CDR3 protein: CASSIDPLVDGELFF

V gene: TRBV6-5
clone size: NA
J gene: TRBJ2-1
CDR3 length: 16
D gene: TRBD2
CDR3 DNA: TGTGCCAGCAGTTACTCGGTGAGCGGGGGAGACAATGAGCAGTTCTTC
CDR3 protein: CASSYSVSGGDNEQFF

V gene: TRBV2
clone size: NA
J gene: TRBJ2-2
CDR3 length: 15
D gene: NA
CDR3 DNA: TGTGCCAGCACGACGGACAATCGGAACACCGGGGAGCTGTTTTTT
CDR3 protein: CASTTDNRNTGELFF

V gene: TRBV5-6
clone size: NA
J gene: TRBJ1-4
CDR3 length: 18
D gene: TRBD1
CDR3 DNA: TGTGCCAGCAGCTTGAAGGTGGGACAGACTGTAAACAATGAAAAACTGTTTTTT
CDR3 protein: CASSLKVGQTVNNEKLFF

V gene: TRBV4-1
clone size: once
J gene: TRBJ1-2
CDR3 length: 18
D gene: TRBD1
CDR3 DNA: TGCGCCAGCAGCCAAGAAGTGGAGATGAGGACAGGGGGCTATGGCTACACCTTC
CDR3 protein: CASSQEVEMRTGGYGYTF

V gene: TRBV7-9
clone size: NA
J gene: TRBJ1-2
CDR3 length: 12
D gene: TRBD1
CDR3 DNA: TGTGCCAGCGGGACAGCTTCGCAAGGCTACACCTTC
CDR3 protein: CASGTASQGYTF

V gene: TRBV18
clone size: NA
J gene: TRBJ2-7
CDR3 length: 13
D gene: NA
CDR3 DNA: TGTGCCAGCTCACCGGACAGACCGAGGGAGCAGTACTTC
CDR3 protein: CASSPDRPREQYF

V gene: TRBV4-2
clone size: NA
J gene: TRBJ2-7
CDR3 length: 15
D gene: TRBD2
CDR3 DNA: TGTGCCAGCAGCCTTGAGGGGGGCGGGAGGGACGAGCAGTACTTC
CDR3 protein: CASSLEGGGRDEQYF

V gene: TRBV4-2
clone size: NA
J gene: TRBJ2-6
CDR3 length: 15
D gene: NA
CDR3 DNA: TGTGCCAGCACCAAGGGAGGCTCTGGGGCCAACGTCCTGACTTTC
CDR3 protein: CASTKGGSGANVLTF

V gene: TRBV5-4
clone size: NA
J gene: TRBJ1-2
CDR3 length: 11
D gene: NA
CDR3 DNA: TGTGCCAGCAGCTTCGGTCGTGGCTACACCTTC
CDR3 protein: CASSFGRGYTF

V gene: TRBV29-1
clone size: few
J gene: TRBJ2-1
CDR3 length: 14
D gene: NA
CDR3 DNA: TGCAGCGTCGTACGGGGGAATAGCAGAAATGAGCAGTTCTTC
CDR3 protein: CSVVRGNSRNEQFF

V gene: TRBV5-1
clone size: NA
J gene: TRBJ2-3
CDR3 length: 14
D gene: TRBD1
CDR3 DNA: TGCGCCAGCAGCAGGGACAGACTCACAGATACGCAGTATTTT
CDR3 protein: CASSRDRLTDTQYF

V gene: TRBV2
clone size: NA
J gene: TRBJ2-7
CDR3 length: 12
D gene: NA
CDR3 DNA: TGTGCCAGCAGGTCAGGGTACCGCGAGCAGTACTTC
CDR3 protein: CASRSGYREQYF

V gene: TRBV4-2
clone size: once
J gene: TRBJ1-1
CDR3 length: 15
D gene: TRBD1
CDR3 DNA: TGTGCCAGCAGCCAAGAAACAGGGGAGAACACTGAAGCTTTCTTT
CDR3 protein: CASSQETGENTEAFF

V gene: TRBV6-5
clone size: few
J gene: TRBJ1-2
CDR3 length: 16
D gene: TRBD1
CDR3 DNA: TGTGCCAGCAGTTATGGTCCGGGACAGGGGAACTATGGCTACACCTTC
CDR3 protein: CASSYGPGQGNYGYTF

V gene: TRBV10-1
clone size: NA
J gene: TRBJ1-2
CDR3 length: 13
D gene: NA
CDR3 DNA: TGCGCCAGCAGTTCCGAAAGGGGTTGGGGCTACACCTTC
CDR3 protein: CASSSERGWGYTF

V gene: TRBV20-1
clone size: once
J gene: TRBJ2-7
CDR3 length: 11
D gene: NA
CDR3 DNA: TGCAGCGCAGTGTCCTCCTACGAGCAGTACTTC
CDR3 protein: CSAVSSYEQYF

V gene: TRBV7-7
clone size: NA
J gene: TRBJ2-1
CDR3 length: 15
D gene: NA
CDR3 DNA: TGTGCTAGCAGCTTAGCCTTAGGGGCCTACAATGAGCAGTTCTTC
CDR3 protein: CASSLALGAYNEQFF

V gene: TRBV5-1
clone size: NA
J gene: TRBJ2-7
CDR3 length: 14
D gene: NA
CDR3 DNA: TGCGCCAGCAGCTTGGAGCGGCAGACCTACGAGCAGTACTTC
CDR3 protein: CASSLERQTYEQYF

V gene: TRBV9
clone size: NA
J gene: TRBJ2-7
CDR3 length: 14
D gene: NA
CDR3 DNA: TGTGCCAGCAGCGTAGCAGTTCTCTCCTACGAGCAGTACTTC
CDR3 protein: CASSVAVLSYEQYF

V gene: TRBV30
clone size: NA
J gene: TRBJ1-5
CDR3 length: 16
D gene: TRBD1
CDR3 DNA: TGTGCCTGGAGTGTCGGGACAGGGGGAACAAATCAGCCCCAGCATTTT
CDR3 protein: CAWSVGTGGTNQPQHF

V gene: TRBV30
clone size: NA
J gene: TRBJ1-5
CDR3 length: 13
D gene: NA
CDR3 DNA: TGTGCCTGGAGCAGAGGGTTGGATCAGCCCCAGCATTTT
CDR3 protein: CAWSRGLDQPQHF

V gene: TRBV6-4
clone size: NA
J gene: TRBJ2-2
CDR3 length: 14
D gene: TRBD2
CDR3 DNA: TGTGCCAGCAAGACTAGCGGGAGTACCGGGGAGCTGTTTTTT
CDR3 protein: CASKTSGSTGELFF

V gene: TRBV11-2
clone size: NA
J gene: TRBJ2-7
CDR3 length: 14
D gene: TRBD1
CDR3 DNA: TGTGCCAGCAGCTCGGGACAGGGGGCTGGGGAGCAGTACTTC
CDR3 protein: CASSSGQGAGEQYF

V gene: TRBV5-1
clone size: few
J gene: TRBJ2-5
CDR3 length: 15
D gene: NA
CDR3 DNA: TGCGCCAGCAGCTTGAGAGGTACAACCGGGGAGACCCAGTACTTC
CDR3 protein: CASSLRGTTGETQYF

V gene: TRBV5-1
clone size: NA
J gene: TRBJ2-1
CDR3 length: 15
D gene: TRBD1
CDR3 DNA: TGCGCCAGCAGATTGGGACAGGGGTCCTACAATGAGCAGTTCTTC
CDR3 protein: CASRLGQGSYNEQFF

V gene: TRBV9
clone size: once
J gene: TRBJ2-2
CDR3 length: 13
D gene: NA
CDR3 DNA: TGTGCCAGCAGCGTAACTGCCACCGGGGAGCTGTTTTTT
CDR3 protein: CASSVTATGELFF

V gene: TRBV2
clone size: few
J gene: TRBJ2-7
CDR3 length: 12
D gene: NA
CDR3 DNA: TGTGCCAGCAGTCGGACAATCTACGAGCAGTACTTC
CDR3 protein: CASSRTIYEQYF

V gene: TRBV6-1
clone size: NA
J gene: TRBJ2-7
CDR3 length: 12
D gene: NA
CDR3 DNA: TGTGCCAGCAGATTTTTATCCTACGAGCAGTACTTC
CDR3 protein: CASRFLSYEQYF

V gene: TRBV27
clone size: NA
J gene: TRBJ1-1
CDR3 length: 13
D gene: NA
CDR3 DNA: TGTGCCAGCAGTTTAACAGACAAGCTTGAAGCTTTCTTT
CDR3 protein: CASSLTDKLEAFF

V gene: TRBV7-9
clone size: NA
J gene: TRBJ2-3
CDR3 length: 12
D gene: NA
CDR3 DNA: TGTGCCAGCAGCCCTAACACAGATACGCAGTATTTT
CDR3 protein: CASSPNTDTQYF

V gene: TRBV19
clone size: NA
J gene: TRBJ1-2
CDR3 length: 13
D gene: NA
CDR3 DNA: TGTGCCAGTAGTATTACAGGGTCGTATGGCTACACCTTC
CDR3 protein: CASSITGSYGYTF

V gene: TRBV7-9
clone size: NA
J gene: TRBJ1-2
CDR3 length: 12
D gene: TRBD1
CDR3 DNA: TGTGCCAGCAGCCTGGACAGGGAGGGCTACACCTTC
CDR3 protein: CASSLDREGYTF

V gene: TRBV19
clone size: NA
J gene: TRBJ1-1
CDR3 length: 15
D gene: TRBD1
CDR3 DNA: TGTGCCAGTAGTTCCCGACAGGGTGGGGACACTGAAGCTTTCTTT
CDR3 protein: CASSSRQGGDTEAFF